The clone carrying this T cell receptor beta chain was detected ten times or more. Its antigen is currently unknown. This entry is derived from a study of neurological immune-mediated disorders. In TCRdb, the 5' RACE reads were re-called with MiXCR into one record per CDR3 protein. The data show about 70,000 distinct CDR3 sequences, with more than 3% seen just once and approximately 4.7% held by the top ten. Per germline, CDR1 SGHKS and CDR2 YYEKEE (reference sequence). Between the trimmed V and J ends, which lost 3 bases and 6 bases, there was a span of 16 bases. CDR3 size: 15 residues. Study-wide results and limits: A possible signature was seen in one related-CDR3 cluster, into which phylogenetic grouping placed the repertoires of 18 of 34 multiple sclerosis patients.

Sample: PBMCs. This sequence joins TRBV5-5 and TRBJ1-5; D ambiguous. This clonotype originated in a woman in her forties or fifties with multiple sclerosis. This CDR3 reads CASSSSVIGGQPQHF. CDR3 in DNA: TGTGCCAGCAGCTCGAGTGTGATCGGCGGTCAGCCCCAGCATTTT. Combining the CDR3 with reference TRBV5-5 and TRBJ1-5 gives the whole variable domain DAGVTQSPTHLIKTRGQQVTLRCSPISGHKSVSWYQQVLGQGPQFIFQYYEKEERGRGNFPDRFSARQFPNYSSELNVNALLLGDSALYLCASSSSVIGGQPQHFGDGTRLSIL.